The T cell receptor beta chain described here comes from a study of shared clonotypes between healthy human individuals. Study findings and constraints: Among non-shared clonotypes, generation probabilities were lower than among those shared by all four donors. Roughly 5% of naive CD4 clonotypes were shared across a few donors.

Positive CCR7 selection of CD45RO-negative cells yielded the naive CD8 cells, and terminally differentiated effector memory CD45RA+ cells were excluded. Germline CDR1 MNHEY, CDR2 SMNVEV (reference sequence). The CDR3 has 17 amino acids. Trimming left V 0 bases short and J 0 bases short, with 9 bases between. A remark on this clone: Its antigen is currently unknown.

Genomic DNA of every subset was divided equally among multiple immunoSEQ plates. The method was immunoSEQ multiplex PCR; TCRdb's version includes in-frame clones alone and lacks a portion of them. The table includes roughly 2 million clones, over 85% detected once. Sample: naive CD8+ T cells sorted from blood. The chain employs TRBV27 and TRBJ2-6; D ambiguous. This TCR came from a man aged 18-30 years in good health. CDR3 nucleotides: TGTGCCAGCAGTTTATCGGGCGGTTTCTCTGGGGCCAACGTCCTGACTTTC. Amino acids: CASSLSGGFSGANVLTF.